These 3 T cell receptor beta chains were sequenced from one sample in a study of T-cell memory formation after mild COVID-19. TCRdb processed the 5' RACE reads anew with MiXCR; each CDR3 protein has one entry. The sample holds just over 400,000 distinct CDR3 sequences; around 22% are singletons and the top ten take about an eighth. The sample taken for sequencing was PBMCs or a T cell subset sorted from them (not recorded which). These receptors were collected from an adult woman who had mild COVID-19 (a few samples of this study predate the infection). Cell type and time point are not known.

The chain joins TRBV7-2 to TRBJ2-1; no clear D gene. In germline, CDR1 is SGHTA, CDR2 FQGNSA. Trimming shortened V by 6 bases and J by 5 bases, and 11 bases separated the two germline ends. The length of the CDR3 is 13 residues. The CDR3 region is CASRTVLDNEQFF. CDR3 nucleotides: TGTGCCAGCAGGACCGTATTAGACAATGAGCAGTTCTTC.

This clonotype came up a few times. V and J are TRBV5-6 and TRBJ2-1, with 8 bases fitting TRBD1. The CDR3 is 16 residues long. V shed 0 bases, J shed 3 bases, and the junction held 5 bases outside the gene matches. The germline gives CDR1 SGHDT, CDR2 YYEEEE. This CDR3 is CASSLGGTGVYNEQFF. The CDR3 DNA is TGTGCCAGCAGCTTGGGCGGGACAGGAGTCTACAATGAGCAGTTCTTC. Full variable domain (rest looked up from reference TRBV5-6 and TRBJ2-1): DAGVTQSPTHLIKTRGQQVTLRCSPKSGHDTVSWYQQALGQGPQFIFQYYEEEERQRGNFPDRFSGHQFPNYSSELNVNALLLGDSALYLCASSLGGTGVYNEQFFGPGTRLTVL.

This clonotype has only a few counts. The V gene is TRBV7-9, the J gene TRBJ2-1; 11 bases line up with TRBD2. CDR3 length: 17 amino acids. With 2 bases clipped from V and 7 bases from J, the junction kept 10 bases outside the gene matches. CDR1 SEHNR and CDR2 FQNEAQ come from the germline V gene (reference sequence). DNA of the CDR3: TGTGCCAGCAGCTTAAGCTCCACTAGCGGGAGTTTGAATGAGCAGTTCTTC. Its protein product is CASSLSSTSGSLNEQFF.